This T cell receptor (beta chain) derives from a study of CD8 T cells in ankylosing spondylitis. For this clonotype: Its antigen is currently unknown.

The CDR3 loop spans 16 amino acids. The ends were cut back, 6 bases at V and 2 bases at J, with 17 bases in the middle. Germline CDR1 is MNHNS and CDR2 is SASEGT. TCRdb reprocessed the 5' RACE reads via MiXCR and lists one record per CDR3 protein. The data hold under 400,000 distinct CDR3 sequences, with roughly 11% observed a single time. Study-wide points: CD8+ cells made up the disease-linked clones, which were relatively rare in peripheral blood.

The TCR sequence derives from a female donor with ankylosing spondylitis or in good health (not recorded which). The specimen was blood, either unsorted or a sorted T cell fraction (not recorded which). The rearrangement uses TRBV6-1 and TRBJ1-5; tentatively, D is TRBD1 (6 bases). CDR3 amino acids: CASSDPLGAGNQPQHF. In DNA, the CDR3 is TGTGCCAGCAGCGACCCTTTGGGGGCAGGCAATCAGCCCCAGCATTTT.